The rows below give T cell receptor beta chains drawn from one sample of a study of identical twins. TCRdb reanalysed the 5' RACE reads using MiXCR and keeps one entry per CDR3 protein. The top ten clones hold roughly 4% of a sample with about 730,000 distinct CDR3 sequences, around 21% of them seen once. These sequences were also reported in another study, on T cells expressing NK-cell markers.

The source material was PBMCs. The receptors come from a woman between 18 and 30 years old in good health. Each CDR3 is given with its conserved first and last residue. A D gene is named only where the DNA matches it firmly. Only part of the rows carry a size: once, few, many, or a class if the clone is expanded.

>.|.|TRBJ2-1|TRBV12-3/TRBV12-4
CASRGKGGVYNEQFF
TGTGCCAGCAGGGGAAAGGGAGGTGTGTACAATGAGCAGTTCTTC
>.|TRBD2|TRBJ2-7|TRBV12-3/TRBV12-4
CAIDGAGVYEQYF
TGTGCCATCGACGGGGCGGGAGTGTACGAGCAGTACTTC
>many|.|TRBJ1-2|TRBV5-1
CASSSRERAGYTF
TGCGCCAGCAGCTCTCGAGAGAGGGCGGGCTACACCTTC
>.|.|TRBJ2-3|TRBV11-2
CASSSEELKIYTQYF
TGTGCCAGCAGCTCTGAGGAGCTTAAGATATATACGCAGTATTTT
>few|.|TRBJ2-3|TRBV10-3
CAIKVGGLDTQYF
TGTGCCATCAAAGTGGGGGGCCTCGATACGCAGTATTTT
>many|TRBD1|TRBJ2-7|TRBV12-3/TRBV12-4
CASSLAGGGYEQYF
TGTGCCAGCAGTTTAGCAGGGGGCGGGTACGAGCAGTACTTC
>few|.|TRBJ2-1|TRBV29-1
CSVGDRSEQFF
TGCAGCGTTGGGGACCGTTCGGAGCAGTTCTTC
>.|TRBD2|TRBJ2-1|TRBV7-9
CASRTGTSGGNEQFF
TGTGCCAGCAGGACCGGGACTAGCGGGGGAAATGAGCAGTTCTTC
>many|.|TRBJ1-2|TRBV5-1
CASSLDMVGGGYTF
TGCGCCAGCAGCTTGGATATGGTCGGGGGCGGCTACACCTTC
>.|TRBD2|TRBJ2-1|TRBV10-3
CAISERASGGGINEQFF
TGTGCCATCAGTGAGCGGGCGTCTGGCGGGGGGATCAATGAGCAGTTCTTC
>.|.|TRBJ2-3|TRBV2
CASTVHTFTDTQYF
TGTGCCAGCACGGTCCACACCTTCACAGATACGCAGTATTTT
>.|.|TRBJ1-2|TRBV10-3
CAIGAPYQRDGYTF
TGTGCCATCGGAGCGCCATACCAGAGGGATGGCTACACCTTC
>once|.|TRBJ2-7|TRBV5-5
CASSLHLTGMVYEQYF
TGTGCCAGCAGCTTGCATCTGACGGGAATGGTCTACGAGCAGTACTTC
>.|TRBD2|TRBJ2-1|TRBV6-2/TRBV6-3
CASSSSGTRLRGEQFF
TGTGCCAGCAGTTCTTCCGGGACTAGGCTTCGGGGTGAGCAGTTCTTC
>few|TRBD2|TRBJ2-1|TRBV20-1
CSARGASGAVYNEQFF
TGCAGTGCTAGAGGAGCTAGCGGAGCCGTCTACAATGAGCAGTTCTTC
>.|.|TRBJ2-7|TRBV18
CASSPPEGKMDEQYF
TGTGCCAGCTCACCACCGGAGGGGAAGATGGACGAGCAGTACTTC
>.|TRBD1|TRBJ1-2|TRBV5-1
CASSLWSGGSVYGYTF
TGCGCCAGCAGCTTGTGGTCAGGGGGCTCGGTCTATGGCTACACCTTC
>.|TRBD2|TRBJ2-1|TRBV6-5
CASITGTSGYNEQFF
TGTGCCAGCATTACCGGGACTAGCGGCTACAATGAGCAGTTCTTC
>once|.|TRBJ2-7|TRBV13
CASSQQGDTYEQYF
TGTGCCAGCAGCCAACAGGGAGATACCTACGAGCAGTACTTC
>.|.|TRBJ1-1|TRBV6-1
CASSPLRRRNTEAFF
TGTGCCAGCAGTCCCCTCAGGCGTAGGAACACTGAAGCTTTCTTT
>few|.|TRBJ2-7|TRBV6-5
CASSYGSGFEQYF
TGTGCCAGCAGTTATGGGTCCGGGTTCGAGCAGTACTTC
>few|TRBD2|TRBJ2-1|TRBV7-9
CASSARAGAYNEQFF
TGTGCCAGCAGCGCCCGAGCGGGGGCTTACAATGAGCAGTTCTTC
>.|.|TRBJ2-7|TRBV11-2
CASSLGLTLYEQYF
TGTGCCAGCAGCTTAGGACTGACCCTCTACGAGCAGTACTTC
>many|.|TRBJ1-1|TRBV28
CASSFAGLEAFF
TGTGCCAGCAGTTTCGCGGGTTTGGAGGCTTTCTTT
>few|.|TRBJ2-2|TRBV15
CATSRDQGSNTGELFF
TGTGCCACCAGCAGAGATCAGGGTTCGAACACCGGGGAGCTGTTTTTT
>few|.|TRBJ2-7|TRBV7-9
CASSPNGLAYEQYF
TGTGCCAGCAGCCCTAACGGTCTGGCCTACGAGCAGTACTTC
>.|.|TRBJ2-5|TRBV12-3/TRBV12-4
CASRRSGTKETQYF
TGTGCCAGCAGAAGATCCGGGACCAAAGAGACCCAGTACTTC
>many|TRBD2|TRBJ2-1|TRBV6-6
CASSTGLEQFF
TGTGCCAGCAGTACGGGACTAGAGCAGTTCTTC
>few|.|TRBJ2-5|TRBV11-3
CASSSWTVQETQYF
TGTGCCAGCAGCTCCTGGACAGTACAAGAGACCCAGTACTTC
>.|.|TRBJ2-7|TRBV9
CASSEGDSEQYF
TGTGCCAGCAGCGAGGGAGACAGCGAGCAGTACTTC
>many|.|TRBJ2-3|TRBV20-1
CSARSNSPYTDTQYF
TGCAGTGCTAGAAGTAATAGCCCCTACACAGATACGCAGTATTTT
>few|TRBD1|TRBJ2-1|TRBV12-3/TRBV12-4
CASSITTGQKSFF
TGTGCCAGCAGTATAACGACAGGGCAGAAGTCGTTCTTC
>.|.|TRBJ2-7|TRBV12-3/TRBV12-4
CASSLPFTPYEQYF
TGTGCCAGCAGTTTACCCTTCACCCCCTACGAGCAGTACTTC
>.|.|TRBJ2-1|TRBV6-1
CASTSWGYNEQFF
TGTGCCAGCACTAGCTGGGGGTACAATGAGCAGTTCTTC
>few|TRBD1|TRBJ1-1|TRBV7-9
CASSGTGLNTEAFF
TGTGCCAGCAGCGGGACAGGTTTGAACACTGAAGCTTTCTTT
>few|.|TRBJ2-1|TRBV29-1
CSVEDLWIEEQFF
TGCAGCGTTGAAGATCTTTGGATCGAAGAGCAGTTCTTC
>.|TRBD2|TRBJ2-1|TRBV2
CASSEAASGANEQFF
TGTGCCAGCAGTGAAGCGGCTAGCGGAGCCAATGAGCAGTTCTTC
>.|TRBD2|TRBJ2-3|TRBV5-1
CASSLGPSGRTDTQYF
TGCGCCAGCAGCCTAGGACCTAGCGGGAGAACAGATACGCAGTATTTT
>.|TRBD2|TRBJ2-7|TRBV15
CATSRDSGASSYEQYF
TGTGCCACCAGCAGAGATAGCGGGGCTAGCTCCTACGAGCAGTACTTC
>few|TRBD2|TRBJ2-7|TRBV27
CASSLAGLAGVVGYEQYF
TGTGCCAGCAGCCTAGCGGGACTAGCGGGGGTCGTAGGCTACGAGCAGTACTTC
>many|.|TRBJ2-7|TRBV6-5
CASSYRGSSSYEQYF
TGTGCCAGCAGTTACCGCGGCTCTAGCTCCTACGAGCAGTACTTC
>few|.|TRBJ1-1|TRBV7-2
CASSYREGRDTEAFF
TGTGCCAGCAGCTACCGTGAGGGGCGGGACACTGAAGCTTTCTTT
>few|.|TRBJ1-4|TRBV20-1
CSARWGAGEKLFF
TGCAGTGCTAGATGGGGGGCAGGTGAAAAACTGTTTTTT
>few|.|TRBJ2-7|TRBV20-1
CSAPDRSRDPYEQYF
TGCAGTGCTCCCGATCGGTCGCGAGACCCCTACGAGCAGTACTTC
>.|.|TRBJ1-2|TRBV5-1
CASSLAGGNSQGYTF
TGCGCCAGCAGCTTGGCCGGGGGCAATTCTCAAGGCTACACCTTC
>few|TRBD2|TRBJ2-1|TRBV27
CASSSRLAGDDEQFF
TGTGCCAGCAGTTCTCGACTAGCGGGCGACGATGAGCAGTTCTTC
>few|TRBD1|TRBJ2-2|TRBV25-1
CASSGGQGGTGELFF
TGTGCCAGCAGTGGTGGACAGGGTGGCACCGGGGAGCTGTTTTTT
>many|.|TRBJ2-5|TRBV5-1
CASSLAGETQYF
TGCGCCAGCAGCTTGGCCGGGGAGACCCAGTACTTC
>.|.|TRBJ2-4|TRBV13
CASSLRENIQYF
TGTGCCAGCAGCTTACGGGAAAACATTCAGTACTTC
>many|TRBD2|TRBJ2-7|TRBV20-1
CSALAGVSYEQYF
TGCAGTGCCCTAGCGGGGGTTTCCTACGAGCAGTACTTC
>.|.|TRBJ2-7|TRBV7-9
CASSLATVTYEQYF
TGTGCCAGCAGCTTAGCTACGGTCACCTACGAGCAGTACTTC
>few|.|TRBJ2-7|TRBV25-1
CASSEYDEQYF
TGTGCCAGCAGTGAATACGACGAGCAGTACTTC